The following is a T cell receptor beta chain sequence with its context. This clonotype was counted only a few times. The antigen it binds to is not known. Base qualities are not recorded, but no much larger clone differs from it by a single base. Only healthy Caucasian donors were included. Three pairs of female monozygotic twins, all aged 18 to 29 years, were included in the twin cohort. RNA for TCR libraries was isolated from peripheral blood mononuclear cells. The germline V gene supplies CDR1 SGHRS and CDR2 YFSETQ. V gives up 4 bases and J gives up 0 bases, and the segment between their germline ends measures 14 bases. Counted from cysteine to phenylalanine, this CDR3 has 17 amino acids. This entry keeps only the CDR3 DNA: 51 bases, framed from base 1. This sample stems from a study of identical twins (dated by TCRdb to 2015 to 2016). At the level of the whole study: The study deep-sequenced TCR alpha and beta repertoires from monozygotic twins, unrelated adults of various ages and cord blood to test whether fetal clonotypes persist. To rule out contamination, replicate twin experiments were performed at different times with different library preparation protocols. Paper-wide results and their limitations: Recombination models systematically underestimated out-of-frame TCR alpha sharing in monozygotic twins but agreed with sharing between unrelated individuals. In beta out-of-frame sequences, excess twin sharing was weaker, because having fewer shared sequences lowered the signal-to-noise ratio. Fewer insertions were carried by abundant cord blood beta clonotypes, a similar but weaker trend appeared in young adult naive repertoires, and no such trend appeared in memory repertoires. Conclusions relied on cross-sectional statistical analysis, since the same donors could not be followed over many years. Zero-insertion analyses could be partly confounded by invariant T cells such as MAIT and iNKT, although diverse VJ usage argued against such confounding for most clonotypes. Out-of-frame TCR alpha sequences shared between twins showed an excess of low generation-probability sequences compared with coincidental sharing between unrelated individuals.

The library came from 5' RACE. The instrument was an Illumina HiSeq 2000. Template switching added a universal primer binding site, and the final cDNA carried a unique molecular identifier that allowed TCR cDNA molecules to be counted accurately. Specific primers in the conserved constant-segment region were used to synthesize first-strand cDNA for TCR alpha and beta chains. To control for contamination, every cDNA library was double barcoded, receiving both a SMART-Mk sample barcode and Illumina barcodes. TruSeq adapter sequences and Illumina sample barcodes were added in two successive PCR steps. The TCR alpha and beta cDNA libraries were sequenced on the Illumina HiSeq platform using custom primers. Regarding the original processing steps: Raw reads were processed with MiGEC to extract unique molecular identifiers, and MiXCR was used to determine CDR3 positions. Recombination models were inferred per individual with the repgenHMM and IGoR tools using an EM algorithm. The analysis of shared clonotypes was done with the tcR package in R, with sharing normalized by the product of cloneset sizes. To study raw recombination without the effects of thymic and clonal selection, out-of-frame nonproductive sequences were analyzed. Through fastp at Q25 and MiXCR, TCRdb rebuilt clones from the public reads, retaining in-frame beta chains. Under each unique CDR3 protein, matching rows form one entry showing the most common genes and DNA. TCRdb assigned the V and J calls; the authors' analysis was not used. For this sample the table gives approximately 600,000 distinct CDR3 sequences, of which just over 7% were detected only once. Less than 2% of the sample is taken by the ten largest.

This same sample was also part of a study on yellow fever vaccine responses in identical twins. The second publication reports: The T cell response to vaccination in identical twins was reported by the authors to appear partly convergent and partly personalized. In identical twins, the study followed T cell clones that responded to the vaccine with precision.

Input material: PBMCs. The chain is assembled from TRBV5-1 and TRBJ2-6, with TRBD1 perhaps the D gene, on 5 matching bases. The source of this sequence is a young woman in good health. The nucleotides read TGCGCCAGCAGCCCGACAGCATCTAGCTCTGGGGCCAACGTCCTGACTTTC. Protein translation: CASSPTASSSGANVLTF.